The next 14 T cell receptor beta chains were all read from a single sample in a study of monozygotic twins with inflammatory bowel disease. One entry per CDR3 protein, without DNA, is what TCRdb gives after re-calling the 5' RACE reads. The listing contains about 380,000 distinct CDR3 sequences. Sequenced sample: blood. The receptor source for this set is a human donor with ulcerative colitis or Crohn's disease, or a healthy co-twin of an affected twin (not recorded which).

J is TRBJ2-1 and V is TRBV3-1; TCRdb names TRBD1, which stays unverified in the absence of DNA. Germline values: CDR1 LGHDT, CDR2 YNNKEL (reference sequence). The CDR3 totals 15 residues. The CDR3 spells CASSQRGQAINEQFF.

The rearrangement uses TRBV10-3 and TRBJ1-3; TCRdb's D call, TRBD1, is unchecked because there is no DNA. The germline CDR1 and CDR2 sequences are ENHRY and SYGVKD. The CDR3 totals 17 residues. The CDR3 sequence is CAIRAWGTASSGNTIYF.

The CDR3 spells CASSFRPSYNQPQHF. This chain connects TRBV7-2 to TRBJ1-5. This CDR3 is built from 15 residues. Germline values: CDR1 SGHTA, CDR2 FQGNSA.

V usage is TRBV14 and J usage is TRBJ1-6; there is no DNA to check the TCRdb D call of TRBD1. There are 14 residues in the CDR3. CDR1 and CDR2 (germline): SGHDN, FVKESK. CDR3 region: CASSIQGFNSPLHF.

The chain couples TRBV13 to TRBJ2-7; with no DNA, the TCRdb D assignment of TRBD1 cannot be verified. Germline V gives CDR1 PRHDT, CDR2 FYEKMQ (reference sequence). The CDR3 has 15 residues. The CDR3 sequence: CASSLPRQGIYEQYF.

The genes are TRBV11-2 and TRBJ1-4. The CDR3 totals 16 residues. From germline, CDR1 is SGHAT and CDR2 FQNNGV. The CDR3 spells CASSSQPQGLNEKLFF.

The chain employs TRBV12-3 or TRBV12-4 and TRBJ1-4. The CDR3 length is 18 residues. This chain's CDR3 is CASSFYSGRSATNEKLFF.

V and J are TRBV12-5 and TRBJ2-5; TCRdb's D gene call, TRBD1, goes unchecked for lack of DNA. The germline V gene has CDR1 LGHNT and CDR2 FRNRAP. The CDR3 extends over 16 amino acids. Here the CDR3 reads CASGLFRDRGLETQYF.

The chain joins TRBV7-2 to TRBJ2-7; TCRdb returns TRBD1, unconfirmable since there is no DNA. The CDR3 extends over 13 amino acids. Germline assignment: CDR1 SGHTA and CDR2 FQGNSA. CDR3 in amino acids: CASRSPGTYEQYF. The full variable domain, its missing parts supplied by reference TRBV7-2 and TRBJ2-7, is GAGVSQSPSNKVTEKGKDVELRCDPISGHTALYWYRQSLGQGLEFLIYFQGNSAPDKSGLPSDRFSAERTGGSVSTLTIQRTQQEDSAVYLCASRSPGTYEQYFGPGTRLTVT.

Here the CDR3 reads CASSLVPGDYNQPQHF. The gene calls are TRBV12-3 or TRBV12-4 and TRBJ1-5. The CDR3 spans 16 residues.

CDR3 in amino acids: CASSYIGRGRSEQFF. The rearrangement uses TRBV6-2 or TRBV6-3 and TRBJ2-1; TCRdb's D gene call, TRBD1, goes unchecked for lack of DNA. CDR1 and CDR2 (germline): MNHEY, SVGEGT. The CDR3 contains 15 residues.

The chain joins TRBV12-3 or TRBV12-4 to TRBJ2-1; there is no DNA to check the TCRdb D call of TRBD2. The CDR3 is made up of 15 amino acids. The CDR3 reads CASSLSSNPYNEQFF.

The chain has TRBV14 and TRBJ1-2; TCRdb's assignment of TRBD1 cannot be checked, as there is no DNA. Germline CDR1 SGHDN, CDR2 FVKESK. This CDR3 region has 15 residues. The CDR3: CASSQSYRVLGGYTF.

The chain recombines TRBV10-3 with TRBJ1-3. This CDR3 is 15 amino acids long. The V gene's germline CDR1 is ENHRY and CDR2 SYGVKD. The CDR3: CAISESGRSGNTIYF.